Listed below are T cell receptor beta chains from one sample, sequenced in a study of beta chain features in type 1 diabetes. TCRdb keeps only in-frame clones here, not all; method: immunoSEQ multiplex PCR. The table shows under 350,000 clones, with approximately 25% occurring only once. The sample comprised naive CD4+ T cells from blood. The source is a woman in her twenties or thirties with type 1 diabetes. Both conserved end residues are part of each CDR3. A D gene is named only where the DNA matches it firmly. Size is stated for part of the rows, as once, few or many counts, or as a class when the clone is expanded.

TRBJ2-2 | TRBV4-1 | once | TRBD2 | CASSQEGLAANTGELFF | TGCGCCAGCAGCCAAGAGGGACTAGCGGCGAACACCGGGGAGCTGTTTTTT
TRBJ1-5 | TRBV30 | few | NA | CAWSARGRGGNQPQHF | TGTGCCTGGAGTGCCAGGGGAAGGGGAGGCAATCAGCCCCAGCATTTT
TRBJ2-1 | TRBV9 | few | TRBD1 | CASSVLGQGRHNEQFF | TGTGCCAGCAGCGTCCTTGGACAGGGAAGGCACAATGAGCAGTTCTTC
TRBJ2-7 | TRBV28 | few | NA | CASSFDSHEQYF | TGTGCCAGCAGTTTCGACAGCCACGAGCAGTACTTC
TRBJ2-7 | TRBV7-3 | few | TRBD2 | CASSRTSGSYEQYF | TGTGCCAGCAGCCGGACTAGCGGGAGCTACGAGCAGTACTTC
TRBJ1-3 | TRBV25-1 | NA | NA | CASSEPQGWDTIYF | TGTGCCAGCAGTGAACCTCAGGGGTGGGACACCATATATTTT
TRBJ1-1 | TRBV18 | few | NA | CASSPPSGGTEAFF | TGTGCCAGCTCACCACCGTCTGGAGGCACTGAAGCTTTCTTT
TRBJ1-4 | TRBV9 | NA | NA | CASSEGLGNEKLFF | TGTGCCAGCAGCGAGGGACTGGGAAATGAAAAACTGTTTTTT
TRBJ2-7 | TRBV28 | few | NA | CASSLASGLEQYF | TGTGCCAGCAGTTTGGCGAGCGGTCTCGAGCAGTACTTC
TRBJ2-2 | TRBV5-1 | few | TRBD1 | CASSSTGQGATGELFF | TGCGCCAGCAGCTCGACGGGACAGGGGGCAACCGGGGAGCTGTTTTTT
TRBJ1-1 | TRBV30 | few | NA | CAWSFKNTEAFF | TGTGCCTGGAGTTTCAAGAACACTGAAGCTTTCTTT
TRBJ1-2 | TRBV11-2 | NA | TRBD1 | CASSPLTGQGFGYTF | TGTGCCAGCAGCCCCTTAACTGGACAGGGCTTTGGCTACACCTTC
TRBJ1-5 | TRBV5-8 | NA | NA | CASSFYQPQHF | TGTGCCAGCAGCTTCTACCAGCCCCAGCATTTT
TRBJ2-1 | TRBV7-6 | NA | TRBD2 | CASSLAAFLAGGHNEQFF | TGTGCCAGCAGCTTAGCTGCCTTTCTAGCGGGAGGACACAATGAGCAGTTCTTC
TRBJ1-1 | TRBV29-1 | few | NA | CSVEAPAEAFF | TGCAGCGTTGAGGCCCCCGCTGAAGCTTTCTTT
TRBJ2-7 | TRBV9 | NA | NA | CASSVEGVENEQYF | TGTGCCAGCAGCGTAGAAGGAGTTGAGAACGAGCAGTACTTC
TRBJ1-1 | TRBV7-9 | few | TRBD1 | CASSYRGGRTEAFF | TGTGCCAGCAGCTACAGGGGAGGAAGGACTGAAGCTTTCTTT
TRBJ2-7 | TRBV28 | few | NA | CASRDPTGQQYF | TGTGCCAGCCGTGACCCAACGGGTCAGCAGTACTTC
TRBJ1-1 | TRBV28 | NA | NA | CASSKRTVEAFF | TGTGCCAGCAGTAAAAGGACAGTTGAAGCTTTCTTT
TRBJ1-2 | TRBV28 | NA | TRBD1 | CASSLTGGYGYTF | TGTGCCAGCAGTTTGACAGGGGGCTATGGCTACACCTTC